The next 3 T cell receptor beta chains were all read from a single sample in a study of identical twins. MiXCR was run by TCRdb on the 5' RACE reads, yielding one entry per CDR3 protein. The sample has 310,000 or so distinct CDR3 sequences; under 9.5% are singletons. A further study also used this sample, focusing on yellow fever vaccine responses in identical twins.

Sequencing used memory (CD45RO+) T cells sorted from blood. The receptors originated from a woman between 18 and 29 years old in good health.

The J gene is TRBJ1-1, the V gene TRBV3-1; TRBD1 aligns across 9 bases. With 4 bases clipped from V and 5 bases from J, the junction kept 8 bases outside the gene matches. From germline, CDR1 is LGHDT and CDR2 YNNKEL (reference sequence). The CDR3 consists of 15 residues. The CDR3 here is CASSLTGGGRTEAFF. The CDR3 DNA sequence: TGTGCCAGCAGCCTGACAGGGGGAGGTCGGACTGAAGCTTTCTTT.

This clonotype was seen only a few times. The chain joins TRBV9 to TRBJ1-5; a possible D gene is TRBD1 (6 bases). The CDR3 length is 15 residues. In germline, CDR1 is SGDLS, CDR2 YYNGEE. Between the trimmed V and J ends, which lost 0 bases and 2 bases, there was a span of 9 bases. CDR3 coding DNA: TGTGCCAGCAGCGTAGGAGGGGGTGGCAATCAGCCCCAGCATTTT. This encodes CASSVGGGGNQPQHF.

The rearrangement uses TRBV4-1 and TRBJ2-3, with D unclear. V was trimmed by 0 bases and J by 4 bases, leaving 8 bases between them. Germline CDR1 is MGHRA and CDR2 is YSYEKL. The CDR3 consists of 14 residues. The CDR3 DNA reads TGCGCCAGCAGCCAAGAAATTCAGGCAGATACGCAGTATTTT. It codes for CASSQEIQADTQYF.